Below, 7 T cell receptor beta chains from the same sample are listed, as sequenced in a study of Ad26.COV2.S vaccination and SARS-CoV-2 variants. The data were produced by immunoSEQ multiplex PCR, yet TCRdb's version contains in-frame clones alone and is incomplete. The sample comprises roughly 700,000 clones, roughly nine tenths of which are singletons, and approximately 1.5% rests with the top ten. Treatment here: 15 to 20 received Ad26.COV2.S at low or high dose, single or two shots; several received placebo; per-sample allocation not given. The samples were gathered on day 63 after the first injection of vaccine or placebo. The starting material was peripheral blood, obtained in a trial of Ad26.COV2.S vaccine versus placebo. The receptors were sampled from a person between 18 and 65 years old who received the Ad26.COV2.S COVID-19 vaccine or a placebo.

The chain joins TRBV5-1 to TRBJ1-1, with 7 positions matching TRBD1. J was trimmed by 3 bases and V by 4 bases; bases with no gene match: 12. CDR1 and CDR2 from the germline V gene are SGHRS and YFSETQ. The CDR3 is 16 amino acids. The CDR3 protein is CASSPRDSEADTEAFF. The CDR3 DNA reads as TGCGCCAGCAGCCCACGGGACAGCGAGGCGGACACTGAAGCTTTCTTT.

Written as DNA, the CDR3 is TGTGCCAGTAGTATAGCTGGAGGGGGGGCTCAGGGGCAGCCCCAGCATTTT. Amino acid sequence: CASSIAGGGAQGQPQHF. V gene TRBV19 combines with J gene TRBJ1-5; possible D gene TRBD1, 6 bases. Germline V gene data show CDR1 as LNHDA and CDR2 as SQIVND (reference sequence). Trimming removed 1 base from V and 7 bases from J, with 20 bases in between. The length of the CDR3 is 17 residues.

The chain carries TRBV6-4 and TRBJ2-2; D ambiguous. Per the germline V gene, CDR1 is MRHNA and CDR2 is SNTAGT. The V end lost 2 bases, the J end lost 4 bases, and 5 bases lay between the germline ends. This CDR3 contains 13 residues. The CDR3 sequence is CASSDRATGELFF. CDR3 DNA sequence: TGTGCCAGCAGTGACCGTGCCACCGGGGAGCTGTTTTTT.

This clone came up once. The CDR3 nucleotides are TGTGCCATCAGTGAGGACGGATCACCCCTCCACTTT. Translation: CAISEDGSPLHF. V and J are TRBV10-3 and TRBJ1-6; D call uncertain. V lost 2 bases and J 10 bases, leaving 6 bases between the germline ends. CDR3 length: 12 amino acids. CDR1 and CDR2 (germline): ENHRY, SYGVKD.

The gene calls are TRBV14 and TRBJ1-6; 10 bases match TRBD1. The CDR3 covers 16 residues. CDR1 and CDR2 from the germline V gene are SGHDN and FVKESK. Trimming cost V 0 bases and J 7 bases; bases outside gene matches: 3. The CDR3: CASSQDMDRGNSPLHF. CDR3 DNA sequence: TGTGCCAGCAGCCAAGATATGGACAGGGGGAATTCACCCCTCCACTTT. Together with reference TRBV14 and TRBJ1-6, the CDR3 gives the full variable domain: EAGVTQFPSHSVIEKGQTVTLRCDPISGHDNLYWYRRVMGKEIKFLLHFVKESKQDESGMPNNRFLAERTGGTYSTLKVQPAELEDSGVYFCASSQDMDRGNSPLHFGNGTRLTVT.

The V and J genes are TRBV7-9 and TRBJ2-3, with 13 bases identical to TRBD2. CDR3 length: 14 residues. Germline trimming cut 4 bases from V and 5 bases from J; bases unmatched to any gene: 0. From germline, CDR1 is SEHNR and CDR2 FQNEAQ (reference sequence). CDR3 in amino acids: CASSWTSGRDTQYF. CDR3 nucleotides: TGTGCCAGCAGCTGGACTAGCGGGAGAGATACGCAGTATTTT.

This chain connects TRBV13 to TRBJ2-3; a possible D gene is TRBD1 (6 bases). The CDR3 contains 14 residues. The V gene lost 5 bases and the J gene lost 2 bases, with 11 bases spanning the gap. CDR1 and CDR2 from the germline V gene are PRHDT and FYEKMQ (reference sequence). CDR3 nucleotides: TGTGCCAGCAGCCTAGCAGGGGCCACAGATACGCAGTATTTT. Encoded protein: CASSLAGATDTQYF.